This paragraph reports one T cell receptor beta chain. Its antigen is not identified. The entry originates in a study of T cells in Graves' hyperthyroidism and ophthalmopathy. CDR3 size: 11 residues. The V gene lost 3 bases and the J gene lost 5 bases, with 4 bases spanning the gap. Germline V gene sequence: CDR1 GTSNPN, CDR2 SVGIG (reference sequence). RNA transcripts served as the template for amplifying TCR beta CDR3 regions. The TCR CDR3 was amplified in a first-round RT-PCR using the HTBI primer set. Using its own MiXCR run on the multiplex PCR reads, TCRdb lists one record per CDR3 protein. The sample lists almost 600,000 distinct CDR3 sequences; about 43% were seen once. Uncontrolled infection, other autoimmune disease, pregnancy or lactation disqualified patients from enrolment. Study-level results: Blood also held most thyroid clonotypes expanded beyond 0.001. Ophthalmopathy, which appeared later, was predicted by the model a median roughly 6.6 months before onset.

The sample taken for sequencing was peripheral blood or thyroid tissue (not recorded which). This TCR was recovered from a woman younger than 30 with Graves' hyperthyroidism. The genes are TRBV30 and TRBJ2-2; D not certain. DNA for the CDR3: TGTGCCTGGAGGATTACCGGGGAGCTGTTTTTT. Translating it yields CAWRITGELFF.